This T cell receptor (beta chain) was retrieved from a study of blood T cell repertoires in COVID-19. There are 14 residues in the CDR3. CDR1 and CDR2 (germline): MNHEY, SMNVEV (reference sequence). V was clipped by 5 bases and J by 1 base, with 9 bases between them. The repertoire was sequenced with immunoSEQ multiplex PCR; TCRdb's copy has only in-frame clones and lacks some. The repertoire includes just over 300,000 clones, roughly 90% of them detected once, and over 1.5% sits in the top ten. The sample consisted of peripheral blood. This TCR derives from a woman younger than 45 with COVID-19, enrolled during active disease. The chain combines TRBV27 with TRBJ1-5; D is undetermined. The CDR3 is CASSMAASNQPQHF. CDR3 nucleotides: TGTGCCAGCAGTATGGCCGCAAGCAATCAGCCCCAGCATTTT.